This T cell receptor (beta chain) comes out of a study of cytotoxic CD8 clonotypes in ibrutinib-treated CLL. Study-wide points: Public clonotypes were rare and shrank or held steady on treatment.

Germline CDR1 GTSNPN, CDR2 SVGIG (reference sequence). The V and J ends lost 2 bases and 3 bases, in that order; junction bases with no gene match: 5. The CDR3 runs 14 residues. This clone was seen a few times. Its antigen is currently unknown. Method: immunoSEQ multiplex PCR; TCRdb's copy keeps in-frame clones and lacks some. The repertoire holds about 140,000 clones, with more than 70% as singletons. Sequencing used PBMCs, obtained after 36 months of ibrutinib treatment. This TCR derives from a human donor with chronic lymphocytic leukemia. The V and J genes are TRBV30 and TRBJ2-3; 7 nucleotides match TRBD2. In DNA, the CDR3 is TGTGCCTGGAGTCGGCGGGAGTGGACAGATACGCAGTATTTT. It translates to CAWSRREWTDTQYF.